This T cell receptor (beta chain) was captured by sequencing in a study of control samples from healthy donors and cancer patients. V was clipped by 5 bases and J by 3 bases; unmatched bases: 2. CDR1 is MNHEY, CDR2 SVGEGT, per germline. The CDR3 sequence is 13 residues long. This clone was observed a few times. Sequenced by immunoSEQ multiplex PCR; TCRdb stores in-frame clones only, minus some. The sample consists of under 300,000 clones, about 80% of them appearing once. The source of this sequence is a woman in her sixties or seventies with lung cancer. This chain connects TRBV6-2 or TRBV6-3 to TRBJ1-2; 8 bases are shared with TRBD1. The specimen sequenced was PBMCs. DNA of the CDR3: TGTGCCAGCAGTCCGGGACAGGACTATGGCTACACCTTC. It encodes CASSPGQDYGYTF.